This TCR beta chain was recorded in a study of T cells in localized non-small cell lung cancer. With regard to this clone: Its specificity is not known.

TCRdb's table, derived via immunoSEQ multiplex PCR, lists solely in-frame clones and lacks some. Counted here are around 24,000 clones, roughly 84% occurring once; the ten biggest clones make up about 4.4%. Study-wide points: Of the tissues analyzed, uninvolved adjacent lung showed maximal T cell clonality, greater than tumor. Appearances in adjacent lung were noted for a median roughly 50 of the top 100 tumor clones.

The sequence was obtained from a man aged 40 to 70 with stage II lung adenocarcinoma. The sample in question was PBMCs, obtained before any cancer treatment.

The CDR3 sequence is CASSDISRPGEQYF. The CDR3 bases are TGTGCCAGCAGTGATATCTCCCGCCCTGGGGAGCAGTACTTC. This chain uses TRBV2 with TRBJ2-7; D unclear. V shed 3 bases and J shed 7 bases, with 16 bases lying between them. Germline loops: CDR1 SNHLY, CDR2 FYNNEI. CDR3 length: 14 residues. Combining the CDR3 with reference TRBV2 and TRBJ2-7 gives the whole variable domain EPEVTQTPSHQVTQMGQEVILRCVPISNHLYFYWYRQILGQKVEFLVSFYNNEISEKSEIFDDQFSVERPDGSNFTLKIRSTKLEDSAMYFCASSDISRPGEQYFGPGTRLTVT.